This T cell receptor (beta chain) came from a study of cytomegalovirus exposure and HLA in healthy donors. Overall study results and limits: Follow-up analysis seemed to connect common viral pathogens with several of the most significant clusters identified. A missense variant in DCLRE1C was later tied to TCR beta V- and J-gene trimming.

Use of 60 Vbeta and 13 Jbeta primers characterized the PCR. TCRdb keeps only in-frame clones here, not all; method: immunoSEQ multiplex PCR. The sample holds some 150,000 clones, over 60% seen once. CDR1 is SEHNR, CDR2 FQNEAQ, per germline (reference sequence). This CDR3 has 15 amino acids. V was cut by 6 bases and J by 1 base, with 12 bases left in between. This clone was seen a few times. What it recognizes is unknown. This TCR was recovered from a female donor in good health and CMV-seronegative. This sequence joins TRBV7-9 and TRBJ2-2, with D hard to call. The material sequenced was PBMCs. This CDR3 reads CASSGSRRNTGELFF. In DNA, the CDR3 is TGTGCCAGCAGTGGAAGCCGGAGGAACACCGGGGAGCTGTTTTTT.